The 2 T cell receptor beta chains below all came from one sample that was sequenced in a study of cytomegalovirus exposure and HLA in healthy donors. PCR primers comprised 60 Vbeta and 13 Jbeta primers. The table came from immunoSEQ multiplex PCR; TCRdb's copy has only in-frame clones and leaves some out. In total, the table holds under 85,000 clones. The sequenced sample was PBMCs. These receptors originate from a boy between 10 and 17 years old in good health and CMV-seronegative.

The chain recombines TRBV6-1 with TRBJ1-5; 9 bases fit TRBD1. The CDR3 contains 15 residues. Germline V gene lookup returns CDR1 MNHNS and CDR2 SASEGT. Trimming took 5 bases from V and 5 from J; bases not matched to a gene: 7. In DNA form, the CDR3 reads TGTGCCAGCAGTCAACAGGGGGCTGGGTATCAGCCCCAGCATTTT. This codes for CASSQQGAGYQPQHF.

In regard to this clone: Other DNA sequences in the same sample also yield this CDR3. The gene calls are TRBV10-1 and TRBJ2-1; 11 nucleotides agree with TRBD2. Per the germline V gene, CDR1 is WNHNN and CDR2 is SYGVQD (reference sequence). V was clipped by 5 bases and J by 5 bases; unmatched bases: 11. The CDR3 runs to 17 residues. CDR3 DNA: TGCGCCAGCAGTCAATTACCGGGACTAGCGGCAAACAATGAGCAGTTCTTC. Translation: CASSQLPGLAANNEQFF.